The 22 T cell receptor beta chains below come from one sample, sequenced in a study of preoperative IRX-2 immunotherapy in early breast cancer. Using immunoSEQ multiplex PCR, the repertoire was profiled, and TCRdb retains in-frame clones only, with some absent. The sample holds 1,000 or so clones, less than 80% seen once. Treatment reported: preoperative locoregional IRX-2 cytokine immunotherapy. Source: tumor tissue, taken before IRX-2 immunotherapy. The receptor source for this set is a human donor with breast cancer.

This chain joins TRBV6-8 and TRBJ2-1, with 11 bases matching TRBD2. Germline V CDR1 and CDR2: MNHGY, SAAAGT. J lost 5 bases, V lost 10 bases, and 13 bases had no gene match. The CDR3 totals 16 residues. In DNA, the CDR3 is TGTGCCATCAGCTACACTAGCGGGAGAAGTCACAATGAGCAGTTCTTC. Protein: CAISYTSGRSHNEQFF.

J is TRBJ2-7 and V is TRBV28; 8 positions match TRBD1. The V segment lost 8 bases and the J segment 5 bases; nucleotides outside the gene matches: 5. Germline V CDR1 and CDR2: MDHEN, SYDVKM. There are 12 residues in the CDR3. CDR3 sequence: CASGTGSDEQYF. CDR3 nucleotides: TGTGCCAGCGGGACAGGAAGCGACGAGCAGTACTTC.

This clone occurred a few times. The chain combines TRBV11-3 with TRBJ1-2; 10 bases align to TRBD1. Germline V gene data show CDR1 as SGHNT and CDR2 as YENEEA. CDR3 size: 15 residues. The ends lost 1 base at V and 7 bases at J; junction bases unmatched: 6. In DNA, the CDR3 is TGTGCCAGCAGCTTAGGGGCGACAGGGGGCTTTGGCTACACCTTC. Protein: CASSLGATGGFGYTF.

The rearrangement joins TRBV18 to TRBJ2-7; D is unclear. The germline gives CDR1 KGHSH, CDR2 LQKENI. The CDR3 has 13 amino acids. With 6 bases removed from V and 3 bases from J, the gap between germline ends came to 12 bases. CDR3 nucleotide sequence: TGTGCCAGCTCCCACGGCCGAGACTACGAGCAGTACTTC. Its translation is CASSHGRDYEQYF.

The rearrangement uses TRBV5-1 and TRBJ2-5; 11 bases match TRBD2. The germline V gene has CDR1 SGHRS and CDR2 YFSETQ. V lost 0 bases to trimming and J lost 3 bases; unmatched junction nucleotides: 4. CDR3 length: 16 residues. CDR3 amino acids: CASSLEGSGGEETQYF. The CDR3 bases are TGCGCCAGCAGCTTGGAAGGTAGCGGGGGGGAAGAGACCCAGTACTTC.

The J gene is TRBJ2-1, the V gene TRBV11-3; 8 bases agree with TRBD2. The V gene end was trimmed by 4 bases and the J gene end by 9 bases; junction bases not matched to a gene: 11. This CDR3 has 15 amino acids. Germline V gene sequence: CDR1 SGHNT, CDR2 YENEEA. CDR3 region: CASSSGGWTSPEQFF. CDR3 coding DNA: TGTGCCAGCAGCTCTGGGGGTTGGACTAGCCCTGAGCAGTTCTTC.

The chain uses TRBV11-3 and TRBJ2-3, with D maybe TRBD1 (6 bases). The CDR3 runs to 15 residues. Trimming removed 6 bases at V and 4 bases at J, with 17 bases between. Germline CDR1 is SGHNT and CDR2 is YENEEA. The CDR3 loop is CASSSGTIKADTQYF. Here the CDR3 DNA reads TGTGCCAGCAGTTCCGGGACAATCAAGGCAGATACGCAGTATTTT.

The chain carries TRBV19 and TRBJ1-6; no firm D call. V lost 7 bases and J 13 bases, leaving 23 bases between the germline ends. This CDR3 region has 15 residues. Germline CDR1 reads LNHDA; CDR2 reads SQIVND (reference sequence). The CDR3 loop is CASTSRGVGGVPLHF. The CDR3, as DNA: TGTGCCAGTACTTCCCGGGGAGTAGGTGGTGTTCCCCTCCACTTT.

This clone has just a few counts. The chain carries TRBV11-3 and TRBJ1-4; TRBD1 is a possible D gene (6 bases). This CDR3 has 15 residues. Germline V CDR1 and CDR2: SGHNT, YENEEA. Trimming left V 4 bases short and J 4 bases short, with 13 bases between. This CDR3 is CASSSNRAVNEKLFF. The CDR3 DNA reads as TGTGCCAGCAGCTCCAACAGGGCCGTTAATGAAAAACTGTTTTTT.

The chain couples TRBV11-3 to TRBJ2-3, with 7 bases lining up with TRBD1. CDR3 length: 16 amino acids. Germline CDR1 is SGHNT and CDR2 is YENEEA. The trim removed 3 bases at V and 0 bases at J, leaving 6 bases unmatched. The DNA of the CDR3 is TGTGCCAGCAGCTTGGGACAGCTCGCTAGCACAGATACGCAGTATTTT. The encoded protein is CASSLGQLASTDTQYF.

The chain joins TRBV23-1 to TRBJ2-3; D uncertain. TRBV23-1 is placed among ORFs of uncertain function. V shed 6 bases and J shed 2 bases, with 9 bases lying between them. The CDR3 sequence is 13 residues long. CDR3 DNA sequence: TGCGCCAGCAGCTCATACCCCACAGATACGCAGTATTTT. Translating it yields CASSSYPTDTQYF.

V is TRBV18 and J is TRBJ1-1, with a weak D call TRBD1 (5 bases). The CDR3 runs 16 residues. With 3 bases removed from V and 5 bases from J, the gap between germline ends came to 19 bases. Germline-derived CDR1 and CDR2 are KGHSH and LQKENI. CDR3 coding DNA: TGTGCCAGCTCACCCTTACCTCAGGGAGCGGAGACTGAAGCTTTCTTT. This gives the protein CASSPLPQGAETEAFF.

This clone turned up a few times. J is TRBJ2-5 and V is TRBV6-8; D ambiguous. V was clipped by 7 bases and J by 5 bases, with 20 bases between them. Germline-derived CDR1 and CDR2 are MNHGY and SAAAGT. This CDR3 has 15 residues. The CDR3 reads CASKSYGRVEETQYF. CDR3 nucleotide sequence: TGTGCCAGCAAATCCTATGGGCGAGTCGAGGAGACCCAGTACTTC.

This rearrangement joins TRBV10-2 to TRBJ1-1, with D perhaps TRBD1 (6 bases). This CDR3 has 12 amino acids. Germline assignment: CDR1 WSHSY and CDR2 SAAADI. V lost 7 bases to trimming and J lost 6 bases, with 12 bases between them. CDR3 in amino acids: CASIGGQAEAFF. CDR3 DNA: TGCGCCAGCATTGGGGGGCAGGCTGAAGCTTTCTTT.

The V call is TRBV19, the J call TRBJ2-7, with D perhaps assigned TRBD1 or TRBD2 (6 bases each). The germline V gene encodes CDR1 LNHDA and CDR2 SQIVND (reference sequence). V lost 4 bases and J lost 4, with 23 bases in between. The CDR3 contains 17 residues. In DNA, the CDR3 is TGTGCCAGTAGTAGGGGGTCGACAGGCGCTCGGGGGTACGAGCAGTACTTC. Its translation: CASSRGSTGARGYEQYF.

This chain connects TRBV12-5 to TRBJ1-4, with a weak D call TRBD1 (5 bases). This CDR3 spans 15 amino acids. Germline loops: CDR1 LGHNT, CDR2 FRNRAP. The CDR3 loop is CASLKGLGWDEKLFF. The CDR3 DNA is TGTGCCAGCCTGAAGGGACTTGGCTGGGATGAAAAACTGTTTTTT.

The chain links TRBV5-1 to TRBJ2-2; 10 bases line up with TRBD2. Germline CDR1 SGHRS, CDR2 YFSETQ. The CDR3 is made up of 15 amino acids. With V trimmed by 4 bases and J by 5 bases, 5 bases remained unmatched. Written as DNA, the CDR3 is TGCGCCAGCAGCCCCACTAGCGGGATAACCGGGGAGCTGTTTTTT. Amino acid sequence: CASSPTSGITGELFF. The full variable domain, with the rest looked up from reference TRBV5-1 and TRBJ2-2, is KAGVTQTPRYLIKTRGQQVTLSCSPISGHRSVSWYQQTPGQGLQFLFEYFSETQRNKGNFPGRFSGRQFSNSRSEMNVSTLELGDSALYLCASSPTSGITGELFFGEGSRLTVL.

The V call is TRBV19, the J call TRBJ2-3; tentative D call: TRBD2 (6 bases). Germline CDR1 LNHDA, CDR2 SQIVND (reference sequence). The V end was cut by 10 bases, the J end by 3 bases, with 17 bases between. CDR3 length: 14 residues. CDR3 sequence (DNA): TGTGCCACTTCACTAGCACCCGAGACAGATACGCAGTATTTT. Translated: CATSLAPETDTQYF.

The chain links TRBV18 to TRBJ2-3, with TRBD1 matching 7 bases. The germline gives CDR1 KGHSH, CDR2 LQKENI. CDR3 length: 15 amino acids. Trimming at V came to 5 bases and at J to 1 base, leaving 6 bases not matched to a gene. The CDR3 DNA is TGTGCCAGCTCAAAGACAGGGCAAGGCACAGATACGCAGTATTTT. Translated, it gives CASSKTGQGTDTQYF.

J is TRBJ1-1 and V is TRBV11-3; 9 positions agree with TRBD1. CDR1 and CDR2 from the germline V gene are SGHNT and YENEEA. The CDR3 runs 14 residues. The V segment lost 3 bases and the J segment 4 bases; nucleotides outside the gene matches: 3. The DNA of the CDR3 is TGTGCCAGCAGCTTCTTGGGACAGGGCACTGAAGCTTTCTTT. This encodes CASSFLGQGTEAFF.

This clone came up a few times. This chain joins TRBV11-3 and TRBJ2-3; a weak D match, TRBD2 (6 bases). Germline assignment: CDR1 SGHNT and CDR2 YENEEA. This CDR3 is built from 16 residues. V lost 4 bases, J lost 2 bases, and 16 bases lay in between. CDR3 sequence: CASSSQGWGVTDTQYF. The CDR3 coding sequence is TGTGCCAGCAGCTCTCAGGGATGGGGGGTCACAGATACGCAGTATTTT.

J is TRBJ1-1 and V is TRBV29-1, with D unclear. The CDR3 is made up of 12 amino acids. V was clipped by 4 bases and J by 4 bases, with 10 bases between them. CDR1 and CDR2 (germline): SQVTM, ANQGSEA. The CDR3 sequence: CSVVKASTEAFF. The CDR3, as DNA: TGCAGCGTTGTTAAGGCGAGCACTGAAGCTTTCTTT.